Sequencing of this T cell receptor beta chain was carried out in a study of regulatory T cells in long-lasting Graves disease. Study at large: In persistent Graves' disease, antithyroid drugs had been taken for over 5 years and TSH receptor antibodies stayed positive. Findings and caveats of the study: TCR diversity was lower in persistent than newly diagnosed Graves' disease. It was in persistent disease that TRBV28, TRBJ1-2 and TRBJ2-5 were favored.

This clonotype was observed a few times. Its antigen remains unidentified. Regarding time point: persistent/refractory GD, antithyroid drugs over 5 years with positive TRAb. Construction of the TCR library relied on RNA isolated from PBMCs. Assembly of TCR beta libraries relied on iRepertoire HTBI primers together with Arm-PCR of CDR3 regions. TCRdb fed the multiplex PCR reads into MiXCR, producing one record per CDR3 protein. The sample holds a few hundred thousand distinct CDR3 sequences, roughly 25% seen once. CDR1 and CDR2 (germline): LNHNV, YYDKDF (reference sequence). Trimming removed 7 bases from V and 0 bases from J; junction bases left unmatched: 3. The CDR3 covers 13 residues.

The sample here was peripheral blood mononuclear cells (PBMCs), taken when the disease was refractory, from a patient treated with antithyroid drugs. The receptor's source is a woman in her forties with Graves disease. The chain joins TRBV15 to TRBJ2-7, with TRBD1 identical over 7 bases. Here the CDR3 reads CATTQGDSYEQYF. In nucleotides, the CDR3 is TGTGCCACCACCCAGGGGGACTCCTACGAGCAGTACTTC.